This T cell receptor beta chain was recorded in a study of identical twins. Overall study findings and caveats: Fewer insertions were carried by abundant cord blood beta clonotypes, but none was seen in memory repertoires.

The CDR3 runs 15 residues. The germline CDR1 and CDR2 sequences are SNHLY and FYNNEI. With 6 bases removed from V and 3 bases from J, the gap between germline ends came to 14 bases. Each cDNA held unique molecular identifiers, and template switching gave it a universal primer site. One entry per CDR3 protein results from TCRdb running MiXCR on the 5' RACE reads. The sample has roughly 470,000 distinct CDR3 sequences, 14% seen once; the top ten hold 0.8% to 1%. In regard to this clonotype: The antigen is undetermined.

The data also belong to a second study, concerning yellow fever vaccine responses in identical twins.

The chain employs TRBV2 and TRBJ2-2, with a tentative D call TRBD1 (6 bases). This TCR came from a woman in her late teens or twenties in good health. Sequencing input: CD4+ T cells sorted from blood. CDR3 sequence (DNA): TGTGCCAGCAGAGGAACAGGGTCTTACACCGGGGAGCTGTTTTTT. It specifies CASRGTGSYTGELFF.